One T cell receptor (beta chain) is described in this entry. This sample was taken from a study of OX40 agonist ivuxolimab in advanced cancers. This table comes from immunoSEQ multiplex PCR, and its TCRdb copy is limited to in-frame clones, with some not included. The repertoire holds about 33,000 clones, with about 80% as singletons. The CDR3 has 15 residues. Trimming left V 3 bases short and J 1 base short, with 12 bases between. The germline V gene encodes CDR1 SGHDT and CDR2 YYEEEE. The genes are TRBV5-6 and TRBJ2-3; D might be TRBD2 (5 bases). The TCR comes from an adult with an advanced solid tumor such as melanoma, head and neck, liver or kidney cancer. Sequenced material: CD4+ or CD8+ T cells sorted from blood, taken in a trial of the OX40 agonist ivuxolimab. The CDR3 reads CASSSTGDGTDTQYF. DNA of the CDR3: TGTGCCAGCAGCTCAACCGGGGATGGCACAGATACGCAGTATTTT.